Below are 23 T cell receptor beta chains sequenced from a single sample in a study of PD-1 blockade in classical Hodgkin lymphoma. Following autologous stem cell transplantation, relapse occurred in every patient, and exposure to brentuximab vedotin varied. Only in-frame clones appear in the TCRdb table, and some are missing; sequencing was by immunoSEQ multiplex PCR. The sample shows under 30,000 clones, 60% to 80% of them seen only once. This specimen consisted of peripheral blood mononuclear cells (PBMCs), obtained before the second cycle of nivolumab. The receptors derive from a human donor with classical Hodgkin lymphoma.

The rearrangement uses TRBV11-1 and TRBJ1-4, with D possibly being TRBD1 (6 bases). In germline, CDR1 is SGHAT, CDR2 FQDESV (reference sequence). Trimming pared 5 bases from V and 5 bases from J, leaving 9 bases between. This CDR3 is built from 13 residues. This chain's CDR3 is CASSDRYNEKLFF. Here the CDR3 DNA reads TGTGCCAGCAGCGACAGGTACAATGAAAAACTGTTTTTT.

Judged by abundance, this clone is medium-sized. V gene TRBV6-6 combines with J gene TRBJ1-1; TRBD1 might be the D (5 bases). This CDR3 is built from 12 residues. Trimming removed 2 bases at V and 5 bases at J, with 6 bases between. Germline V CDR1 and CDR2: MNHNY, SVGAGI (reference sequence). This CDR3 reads CASSYGGTEAFF. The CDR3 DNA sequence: TGTGCCAGCAGTTACGGGGGTACTGAAGCTTTCTTT.

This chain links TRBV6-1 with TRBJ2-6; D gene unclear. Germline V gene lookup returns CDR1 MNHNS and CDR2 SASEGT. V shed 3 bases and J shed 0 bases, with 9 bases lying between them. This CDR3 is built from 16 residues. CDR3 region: CASSEPYSSGANVLTF. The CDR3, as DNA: TGTGCCAGCAGTGAGCCATACAGCTCTGGGGCCAACGTCCTGACTTTC.

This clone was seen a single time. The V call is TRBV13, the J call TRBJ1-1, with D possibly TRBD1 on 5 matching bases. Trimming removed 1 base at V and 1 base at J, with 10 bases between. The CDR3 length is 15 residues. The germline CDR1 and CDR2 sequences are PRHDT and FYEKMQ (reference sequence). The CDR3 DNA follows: TGTGCCAGCAGCTTAGCGGGGCGGAGGAACACTGAAGCTTTCTTT. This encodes CASSLAGRRNTEAFF.

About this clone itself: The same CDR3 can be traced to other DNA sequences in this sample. Written as DNA, the CDR3 is TGTGCCAGCAGCTTGGGTAGCACAGATACGCAGTATTTT. As protein: CASSLGSTDTQYF. The chain recombines TRBV7-9 with TRBJ2-3; D gene unclear. V lost 3 bases and J lost 0, with 4 bases in between. Germline assignment: CDR1 SEHNR and CDR2 FQNEAQ (reference sequence). The length of the CDR3 is 13 residues. Full variable domain (outside the CDR3, taken from reference TRBV7-9 and TRBJ2-3): DTGVSQNPRHKITKRGQNVTFRCDPISEHNRLYWYRQTLGQGPEFLTYFQNEAQLEKSRLLSDRFSAERPKGSFSTLEIQRTEQGDSAMYLCASSLGSTDTQYFGPGTRLTVL.

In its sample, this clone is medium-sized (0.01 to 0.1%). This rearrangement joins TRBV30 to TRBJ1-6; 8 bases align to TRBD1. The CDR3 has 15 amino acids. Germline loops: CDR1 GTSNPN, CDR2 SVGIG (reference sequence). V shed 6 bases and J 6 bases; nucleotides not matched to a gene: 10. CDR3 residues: CACTKRTGFNSPLHF. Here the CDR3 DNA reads TGTGCCTGCACCAAACGGACAGGGTTTAATTCACCCCTCCACTTT. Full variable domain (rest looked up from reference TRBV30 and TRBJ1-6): SQTIHQWPATLVQPVGSPLSLECTVEGTSNPNLYWYRQAAGRGLQLLFYSVGIGQISSEVPQNLSASRPQDRQFILSSKKLLLSDSGFYLCACTKRTGFNSPLHFGNGTRLTVT.

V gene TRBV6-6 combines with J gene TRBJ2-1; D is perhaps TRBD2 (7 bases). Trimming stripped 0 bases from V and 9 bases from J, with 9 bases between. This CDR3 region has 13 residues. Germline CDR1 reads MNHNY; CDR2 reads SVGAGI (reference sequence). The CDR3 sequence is CASSYSGGREQFF. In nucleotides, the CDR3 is TGTGCCAGCAGTTACTCCGGGGGGCGTGAGCAGTTCTTC.

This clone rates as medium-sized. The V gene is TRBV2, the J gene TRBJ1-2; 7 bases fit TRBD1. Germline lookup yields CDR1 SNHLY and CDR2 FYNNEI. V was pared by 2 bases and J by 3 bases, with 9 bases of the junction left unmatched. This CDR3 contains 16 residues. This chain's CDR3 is CASSEPDRNLYYGYTF. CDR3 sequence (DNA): TGTGCCAGCAGTGAACCGGACAGGAACTTGTACTATGGCTACACCTTC.

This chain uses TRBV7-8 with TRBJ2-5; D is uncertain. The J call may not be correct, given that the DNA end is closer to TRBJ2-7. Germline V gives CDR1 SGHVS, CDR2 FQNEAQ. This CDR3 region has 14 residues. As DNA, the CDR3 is TGTGCCAGCAGCTTAGGTTACGGGCCTTACGAGCAGTACTTC. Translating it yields CASSLGYGPYEQYF.

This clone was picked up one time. The CDR3 loop is CATYLATDTQYF. The CDR3 nucleotides are TGTGCCACTTATCTAGCAACAGATACGCAGTATTTT. This chain connects TRBV6-1 to TRBJ2-3, with D possibly TRBD2 on 5 matching bases. CDR1 and CDR2 (germline): MNHNS, SASEGT. With 10 bases removed from V and 3 bases from J, the gap between germline ends came to 11 bases. The length of the CDR3 is 12 residues.

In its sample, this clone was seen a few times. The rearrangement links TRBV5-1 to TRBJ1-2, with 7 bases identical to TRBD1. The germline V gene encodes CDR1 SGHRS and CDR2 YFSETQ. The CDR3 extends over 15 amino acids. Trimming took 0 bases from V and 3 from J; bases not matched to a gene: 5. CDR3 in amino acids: CASSLAGDSDYGYTF. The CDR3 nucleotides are TGCGCCAGCAGCTTGGCCGGGGACAGCGACTATGGCTACACCTTC.

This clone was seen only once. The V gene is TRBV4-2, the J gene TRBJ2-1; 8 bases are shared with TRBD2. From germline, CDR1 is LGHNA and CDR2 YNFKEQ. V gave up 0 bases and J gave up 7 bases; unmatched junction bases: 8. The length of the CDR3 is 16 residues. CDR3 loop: CASSQDDGTSMNEQFF. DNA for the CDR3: TGTGCCAGCAGCCAAGATGATGGGACTAGTATGAATGAGCAGTTCTTC.

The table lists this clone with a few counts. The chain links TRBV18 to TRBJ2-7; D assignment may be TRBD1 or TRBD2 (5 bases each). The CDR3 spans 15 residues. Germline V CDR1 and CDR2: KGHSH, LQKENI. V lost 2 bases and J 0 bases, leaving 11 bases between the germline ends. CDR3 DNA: TGTGCCAGCTCACCAGGGGCAGGGAGCTCCTACGAGCAGTACTTC. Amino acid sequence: CASSPGAGSSYEQYF. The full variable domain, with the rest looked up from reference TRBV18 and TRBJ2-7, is NAGVMQNPRHLVRRRGQEARLRCSPMKGHSHVYWYRQLPEEGLKFMVYLQKENIIDESGMPKERFSAEFPKEGPSILRIQQVVRGDSAAYFCASSPGAGSSYEQYFGPGTRLTVT.

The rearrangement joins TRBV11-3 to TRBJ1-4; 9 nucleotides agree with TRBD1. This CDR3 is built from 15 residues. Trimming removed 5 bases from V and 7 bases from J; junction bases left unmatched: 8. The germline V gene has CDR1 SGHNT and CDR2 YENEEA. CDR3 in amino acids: CASSPWTGAIEKLFF. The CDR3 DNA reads TGTGCCAGCAGCCCCTGGACAGGGGCAATTGAAAAACTGTTTTTT.

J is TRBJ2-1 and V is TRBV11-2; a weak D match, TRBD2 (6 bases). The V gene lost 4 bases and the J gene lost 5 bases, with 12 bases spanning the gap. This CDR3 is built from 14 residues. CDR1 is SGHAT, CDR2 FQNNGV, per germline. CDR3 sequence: CASSSRDFNNEQFF. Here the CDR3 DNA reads TGTGCCAGCAGCTCGCGGGACTTCAACAATGAGCAGTTCTTC.

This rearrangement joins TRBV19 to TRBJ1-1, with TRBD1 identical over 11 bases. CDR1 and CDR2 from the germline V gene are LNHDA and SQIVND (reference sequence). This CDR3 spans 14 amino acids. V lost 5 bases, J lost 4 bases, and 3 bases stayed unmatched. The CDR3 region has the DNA TGTGCCAGTAGTGCCGGGACAGGGGGCACTGAAGCTTTCTTT. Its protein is CASSAGTGGTEAFF.

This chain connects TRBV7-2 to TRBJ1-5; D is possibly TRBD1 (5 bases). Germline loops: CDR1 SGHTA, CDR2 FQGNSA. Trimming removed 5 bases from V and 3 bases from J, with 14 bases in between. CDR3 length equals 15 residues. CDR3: CASSLQGSDNQPQHF. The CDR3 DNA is TGTGCCAGCAGCCTCCAGGGATCCGACAATCAGCCCCAGCATTTT.

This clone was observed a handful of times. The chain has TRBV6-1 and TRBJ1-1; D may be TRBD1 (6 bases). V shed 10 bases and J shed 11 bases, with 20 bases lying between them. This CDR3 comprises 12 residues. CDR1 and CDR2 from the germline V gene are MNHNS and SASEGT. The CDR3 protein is CATTGIQRWAFF. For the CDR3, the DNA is TGTGCCACCACAGGGATTCAAAGGTGGGCTTTCTTT.

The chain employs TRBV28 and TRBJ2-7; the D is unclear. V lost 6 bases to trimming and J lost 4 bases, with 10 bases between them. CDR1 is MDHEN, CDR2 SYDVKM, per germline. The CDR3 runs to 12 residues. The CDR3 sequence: CASSWTEYEQYF. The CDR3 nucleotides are TGTGCCAGCAGCTGGACGGAGTACGAGCAGTACTTC.

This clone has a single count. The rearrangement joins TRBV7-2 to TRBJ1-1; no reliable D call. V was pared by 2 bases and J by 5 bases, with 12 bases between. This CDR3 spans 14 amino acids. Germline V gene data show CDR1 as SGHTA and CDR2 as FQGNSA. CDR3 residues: CASSLTTLGTEAFF. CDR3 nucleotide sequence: TGTGCCAGCAGCTTAACTACATTAGGGACTGAAGCTTTCTTT.

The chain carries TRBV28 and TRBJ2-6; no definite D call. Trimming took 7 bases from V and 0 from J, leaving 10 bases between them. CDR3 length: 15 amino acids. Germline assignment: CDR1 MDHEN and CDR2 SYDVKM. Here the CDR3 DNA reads TGTGCCAGCATGCGTGACCACTCTGGGGCCAACGTCCTGACTTTC. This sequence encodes CASMRDHSGANVLTF.

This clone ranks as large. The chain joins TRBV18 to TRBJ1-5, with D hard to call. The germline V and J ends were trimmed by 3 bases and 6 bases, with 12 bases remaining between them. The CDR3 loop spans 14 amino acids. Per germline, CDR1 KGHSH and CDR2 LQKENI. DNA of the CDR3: TGTGCCAGCTCACCCACGGGGTATTTTCAGCCCCAGCATTTT. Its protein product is CASSPTGYFQPQHF.

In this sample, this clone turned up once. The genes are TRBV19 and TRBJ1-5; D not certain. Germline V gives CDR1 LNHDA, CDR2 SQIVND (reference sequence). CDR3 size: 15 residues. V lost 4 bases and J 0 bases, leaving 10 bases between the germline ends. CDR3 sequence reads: CASSTVTHSNQPQHF. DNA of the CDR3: TGTGCCAGTAGTACCGTCACTCATAGCAATCAGCCCCAGCATTTT.